This TCR beta chain was identified in a study of T cell changes during pregnancy in multiple sclerosis. The method was immunoSEQ multiplex PCR; TCRdb's version includes in-frame clones alone and lacks a portion of them. The sample includes 55,000 to 75,000 clones, approximately 94% of them seen just once. Germline V gene sequence: CDR1 SEHNR, CDR2 FQNEAQ (reference sequence). This CDR3 spans 15 amino acids. The germline V and J ends were trimmed by 1 base and 2 bases, with 12 bases remaining between them. The sequence was collected from a female donor with multiple sclerosis, enrolled in a pregnancy study. This sample comprised CD8+ T cells from peripheral blood mononuclear cells, obtained in the second trimester of pregnancy. The V and J genes are TRBV7-9 and TRBJ2-7, with D unresolved. This chain's CDR3 is CASSLVAQEAYEQYF. The CDR3 region has the DNA TGTGCCAGCAGCTTAGTGGCACAAGAGGCCTACGAGCAGTACTTC.